These T cell receptor beta chains were read from a single sample in a study of T cell responses to AZD1222 COVID-19 vaccine. The assay was immunoSEQ multiplex PCR, and TCRdb's table has in-frame clones only and misses some. The sample consists of about 180,000 clones, 85% to 90% of them appearing once. The starting material was peripheral blood, obtained 28 days after the second AZD1222 dose. Every receptor here comes from an adult who received the AZD1222 COVID-19 vaccine. The CDR3 runs from the conserved cysteine through the conserved F or W. A D gene is named only where the DNA matches it firmly. Only part of the rows carry a size: once, few, many, or a class if the clone is expanded.

v_call: TRBV10-1
d_call: -
clone_size: -
j_call: TRBJ2-1
cdr3_aa: CASSANELDRKTYNEQFF
cdr3_nt: TGCGCCAGCAGTGCGAACGAATTAGACAGGAAAACCTACAATGAGCAGTTCTTC

v_call: TRBV10-3
d_call: -
clone_size: few
j_call: TRBJ2-1
cdr3_aa: CAISDGRANEQFF
cdr3_nt: TGTGCCATCAGTGATGGCAGGGCAAATGAGCAGTTCTTC

v_call: TRBV10-1
d_call: -
clone_size: few
j_call: TRBJ1-5
cdr3_aa: CASSEFQEYSNQPQHF
cdr3_nt: TGCGCCAGCAGTGAGTTCCAGGAGTATAGCAATCAGCCCCAGCATTTT

v_call: TRBV5-1
d_call: -
clone_size: -
j_call: TRBJ2-1
cdr3_aa: CASSLAPDSSYNEQFF
cdr3_nt: TGCGCCAGCAGCTTGGCGCCCGATAGCTCCTACAATGAGCAGTTCTTC

v_call: TRBV7-2
d_call: -
clone_size: -
j_call: TRBJ2-1
cdr3_aa: CASSFSTGGEQFF
cdr3_nt: TGTGCCAGCAGCTTCTCTACGGGCGGTGAGCAGTTCTTC

v_call: TRBV9
d_call: -
clone_size: -
j_call: TRBJ2-7
cdr3_aa: CASSVEAGFSYEQYF
cdr3_nt: TGTGCCAGCAGCGTAGAAGCGGGTTTCTCCTACGAGCAGTACTTC

v_call: TRBV24-1
d_call: -
clone_size: few
j_call: TRBJ2-2
cdr3_aa: CATSDPGTAGAGELFF
cdr3_nt: TGTGCCACCAGTGATCCCGGGACAGCGGGAGCCGGGGAGCTGTTTTTT

v_call: TRBV18
d_call: -
clone_size: -
j_call: TRBJ2-4
cdr3_aa: CASSPVRVVAKNIQYF
cdr3_nt: TGTGCCAGCTCACCAGTCAGGGTTGTGGCCAAAAACATTCAGTACTTC

v_call: TRBV7-3
d_call: -
clone_size: -
j_call: TRBJ2-7
cdr3_aa: CASSQAGGSLDEQYF
cdr3_nt: TGTGCCAGCAGCCAGGCTGGTGGCAGTTTGGACGAGCAGTACTTC

v_call: TRBV28
d_call: -
clone_size: -
j_call: TRBJ2-2
cdr3_aa: CASSSGPGAGELFF
cdr3_nt: TGTGCCAGCAGTTCGGGACCAGGGGCCGGGGAGCTGTTTTTT

v_call: TRBV19
d_call: -
clone_size: -
j_call: TRBJ1-5
cdr3_aa: CASSPGARYSNQPQHF
cdr3_nt: TGTGCCAGTAGTCCCGGGGCCCGTTATAGCAATCAGCCCCAGCATTTT

v_call: TRBV7-9
d_call: -
clone_size: -
j_call: TRBJ2-7
cdr3_aa: CASSFDDVEYF
cdr3_nt: TGTGCCAGCAGCTTTGATGACGTCGAGTACTTC

v_call: TRBV30
d_call: -
clone_size: -
j_call: TRBJ1-5
cdr3_aa: CAWSPGRDQPQHF
cdr3_nt: TGTGCCTGGAGTCCAGGTAGGGATCAGCCCCAGCATTTT

v_call: TRBV12-2
d_call: -
clone_size: -
j_call: TRBJ2-7
cdr3_aa: CASRSWTSGVSYEQYF
cdr3_nt: TGTGCAAGTCGCTCCTGGACTAGCGGGGTTTCCTACGAGCAGTACTTC

v_call: TRBV5-4
d_call: -
clone_size: -
j_call: TRBJ2-1
cdr3_aa: CASSPDSLMRYNEQFF
cdr3_nt: TGTGCCAGCAGCCCGGACTCGTTGATGCGATACAATGAGCAGTTCTTC

v_call: TRBV28
d_call: -
clone_size: -
j_call: TRBJ2-5
cdr3_aa: CASSSMPRLRTQYF
cdr3_nt: TGTGCCAGCAGCAGTATGCCGCGTTTACGGACCCAGTACTTC

v_call: TRBV6-2/TRBV6-3
d_call: TRBD2
clone_size: -
j_call: TRBJ2-1
cdr3_aa: CASSNGPGLAGSSSYNEQFF
cdr3_nt: TGTGCCAGCAGTAACGGACCGGGACTAGCGGGCTCGAGCTCCTACAATGAGCAGTTCTTC

v_call: TRBV30
d_call: -
clone_size: -
j_call: TRBJ2-5
cdr3_aa: CAWSVLSGETQYF
cdr3_nt: TGTGCCTGGAGTGTACTGAGCGGAGAGACCCAGTACTTC

v_call: TRBV6-2/TRBV6-3
d_call: -
clone_size: -
j_call: TRBJ1-2
cdr3_aa: CASSATGRAAYGYTF
cdr3_nt: TGTGCCAGCAGTGCAACAGGGCGGGCGGCCTATGGCTACACCTTC

v_call: TRBV18
d_call: -
clone_size: -
j_call: TRBJ1-2
cdr3_aa: CASSPAREGYGYTF
cdr3_nt: TGTGCCAGCTCACCAGCCCGGGAGGGCTATGGCTACACCTTC

v_call: TRBV3-1/TRBV3-2
d_call: -
clone_size: once
j_call: TRBJ2-2
cdr3_aa: CASKGYAVAGELFF
cdr3_nt: TGTGCCAGCAAAGGCTACGCTGTCGCCGGGGAGCTGTTTTTT

v_call: TRBV28
d_call: TRBD1
clone_size: -
j_call: TRBJ1-3
cdr3_aa: CASRSGGGLSGNTIYF
cdr3_nt: TGTGCCAGCAGGTCAGGGGGAGGCCTCTCTGGAAACACCATATATTTT

v_call: TRBV6-1
d_call: TRBD2
clone_size: -
j_call: TRBJ2-7
cdr3_aa: CASSEGTSGSLRQYF
cdr3_nt: TGTGCCAGCAGTGAAGGGACTAGCGGGAGTCTTCGGCAGTACTTC

v_call: TRBV27
d_call: -
clone_size: -
j_call: TRBJ1-1
cdr3_aa: CASSLSPGADTEAFF
cdr3_nt: TGTGCCAGCAGTTTATCGCCCGGGGCGGACACTGAAGCTTTCTTT

v_call: TRBV7-3
d_call: -
clone_size: few
j_call: TRBJ2-1
cdr3_aa: CASSESSSYNEQFF
cdr3_nt: TGTGCCAGCAGCGAGAGCAGCTCCTACAATGAGCAGTTCTTC

v_call: TRBV14
d_call: TRBD2
clone_size: -
j_call: TRBJ2-1
cdr3_aa: CASSQPGLGSYNEQFF
cdr3_nt: TGTGCCAGCAGCCAGCCGGGACTAGGGTCCTACAATGAGCAGTTCTTC

v_call: TRBV6-5
d_call: TRBD2
clone_size: -
j_call: TRBJ2-7
cdr3_aa: CASSSTGRAVDEQYF
cdr3_nt: TGTGCCAGCAGTTCAACCGGGAGGGCCGTGGACGAGCAGTACTTC

v_call: TRBV30
d_call: -
clone_size: -
j_call: TRBJ1-1
cdr3_aa: CAWSVRAGVMNTEAFF
cdr3_nt: TGTGCCTGGAGTGTAAGGGCAGGGGTTATGAACACTGAAGCTTTCTTT

v_call: TRBV6-1
d_call: -
clone_size: -
j_call: TRBJ1-2
cdr3_aa: CASSQGAPNYGYTF
cdr3_nt: TGTGCCAGCAGTCAGGGCGCACCTAACTATGGCTACACCTTC

v_call: TRBV11-1
d_call: TRBD2
clone_size: -
j_call: TRBJ2-1
cdr3_aa: CASSNRDYYNEQFF
cdr3_nt: TGTGCCAGCAGCAACCGGGACTACTACAATGAGCAGTTCTTC

v_call: TRBV27
d_call: -
clone_size: -
j_call: TRBJ2-5
cdr3_aa: CASSPASAQETQYF
cdr3_nt: TGTGCCAGCAGTCCGGCCTCTGCCCAAGAGACCCAGTACTTC

v_call: TRBV29-1
d_call: TRBD1
clone_size: -
j_call: TRBJ2-7
cdr3_aa: CSVVQGALSYEQYF
cdr3_nt: TGCAGCGTTGTACAGGGGGCTTTAAGCTACGAGCAGTACTTC

v_call: TRBV5-6
d_call: -
clone_size: -
j_call: TRBJ1-2
cdr3_aa: CASSLGGEHTF
cdr3_nt: TGTGCCAGCAGTTTGGGAGGGGAACACACCTTC

v_call: TRBV14
d_call: -
clone_size: -
j_call: TRBJ1-6
cdr3_aa: CASSQVGSNSPLHF
cdr3_nt: TGTGCCAGCAGCCAAGTTGGGTCTAATTCACCCCTCCACTTT

v_call: TRBV28
d_call: TRBD2
clone_size: -
j_call: TRBJ2-3
cdr3_aa: CASSTPGTSGPRTDTQYF
cdr3_nt: TGTGCCAGCAGTACCCCCGGGACTAGCGGGCCCCGCACAGATACGCAGTATTTT

v_call: TRBV7-2
d_call: -
clone_size: -
j_call: TRBJ1-5
cdr3_aa: CASSFGLYSNQPQHF
cdr3_nt: TGTGCCAGCAGCTTCGGACTGTATAGCAATCAGCCCCAGCATTTT

v_call: TRBV6-6
d_call: TRBD1
clone_size: -
j_call: TRBJ2-3
cdr3_aa: CASSNRQGGTDTQYF
cdr3_nt: TGTGCCAGCAGTAACAGACAGGGAGGCACAGATACGCAGTATTTT

v_call: TRBV13
d_call: TRBD2
clone_size: -
j_call: TRBJ2-2
cdr3_aa: CASSSGGAIGGTGELFF
cdr3_nt: TGTGCCAGCAGCTCGGGGGGGGCCATAGGCGGAACCGGGGAGCTGTTTTTT

v_call: TRBV6-6
d_call: TRBD1
clone_size: -
j_call: TRBJ1-6
cdr3_aa: CASSNIQGAENSPLHF
cdr3_nt: TGTGCCAGCAGTAATATACAGGGGGCGGAGAATTCACCCCTCCACTTT

v_call: TRBV10-3
d_call: -
clone_size: -
j_call: TRBJ2-3
cdr3_aa: CAITRGLGVADTQYF
cdr3_nt: TGTGCCATCACTCGGGGCCTTGGGGTGGCAGATACGCAGTATTTT

v_call: TRBV6-2/TRBV6-3
d_call: TRBD2
clone_size: -
j_call: TRBJ2-1
cdr3_aa: CASSSQGLAAYNEQFF
cdr3_nt: TGTGCCAGCAGTTCACAAGGACTAGCGGCCTACAATGAGCAGTTCTTC

v_call: TRBV3-1/TRBV3-2
d_call: -
clone_size: -
j_call: TRBJ2-7
cdr3_aa: CASSQKGLRGYEQYF
cdr3_nt: TGTGCCAGCAGCCAAAAAGGTCTCAGGGGCTACGAGCAGTACTTC

v_call: TRBV18
d_call: -
clone_size: -
j_call: TRBJ2-7
cdr3_aa: CASSPTISYEQYF
cdr3_nt: TGTGCCAGCTCACCGACAATTTCCTACGAGCAGTACTTC

v_call: TRBV6-6
d_call: -
clone_size: -
j_call: TRBJ2-7
cdr3_aa: CASSGPSHYEQYF
cdr3_nt: TGTGCCAGCAGTGGCCCGTCCCACTACGAGCAGTACTTC

v_call: TRBV19
d_call: TRBD2
clone_size: -
j_call: TRBJ2-7
cdr3_aa: CASSSLAGPRGEQYF
cdr3_nt: TGTGCCAGTAGTTCACTAGCGGGACCGAGGGGGGAGCAGTACTTC

v_call: TRBV18
d_call: -
clone_size: -
j_call: TRBJ1-6
cdr3_aa: CASSGDSYNSPLHF
cdr3_nt: TGTGCCAGCTCAGGTGACAGCTATAATTCACCCCTCCACTTT

v_call: TRBV4-1
d_call: -
clone_size: -
j_call: TRBJ2-5
cdr3_aa: CASSQDRAGAKETQYF
cdr3_nt: TGCGCCAGCAGCCAAGATCGGGCGGGGGCGAAGGAGACCCAGTACTTC

v_call: TRBV19
d_call: TRBD2
clone_size: few
j_call: TRBJ2-2
cdr3_aa: CASSNSGTNTGELFF
cdr3_nt: TGTGCCAGTAGTAATAGCGGGACGAACACCGGGGAGCTGTTTTTT

v_call: TRBV19
d_call: -
clone_size: -
j_call: TRBJ2-2
cdr3_aa: CASKPAPNTGELFF
cdr3_nt: TGTGCCAGTAAGCCAGCGCCGAACACCGGGGAGCTGTTTTTT

v_call: TRBV28
d_call: -
clone_size: -
j_call: TRBJ2-3
cdr3_aa: CASSPDISGSSDTQYF
cdr3_nt: TGTGCCAGCAGTCCCGACATTAGCGGATCTTCAGATACGCAGTATTTT

v_call: TRBV6-5
d_call: -
clone_size: -
j_call: TRBJ2-7
cdr3_aa: CASKDGTGDEQYF
cdr3_nt: TGTGCCAGCAAGGACGGGACCGGAGACGAGCAGTACTTC

v_call: TRBV9
d_call: TRBD1
clone_size: -
j_call: TRBJ2-3
cdr3_aa: CASATGIEDTQYF
cdr3_nt: TGTGCGTCCGCGACAGGGATCGAGGATACGCAGTATTTT

v_call: TRBV7-9
d_call: -
clone_size: few
j_call: TRBJ1-1
cdr3_aa: CASSSVSGLPNTEAFF
cdr3_nt: TGTGCCAGCAGCTCAGTATCGGGACTGCCCAACACTGAAGCTTTCTTT

v_call: TRBV19
d_call: -
clone_size: once
j_call: TRBJ1-1
cdr3_aa: CASSWGPNTEAFF
cdr3_nt: TGTGCCAGTAGTTGGGGCCCGAACACTGAAGCTTTCTTT

v_call: TRBV5-1
d_call: -
clone_size: -
j_call: TRBJ1-1
cdr3_aa: CASSVQGNTEAFF
cdr3_nt: TGCGCCAGCAGCGTCCAGGGTAACACTGAAGCTTTCTTT

v_call: TRBV28
d_call: -
clone_size: -
j_call: TRBJ1-5
cdr3_aa: CASSLGHSNQPQHF
cdr3_nt: TGTGCCAGCAGTTTGGGGCATAGCAATCAGCCCCAGCATTTT

v_call: TRBV6-6
d_call: TRBD2
clone_size: -
j_call: TRBJ2-1
cdr3_aa: CASSTLAGEGEQFF
cdr3_nt: TGTGCCAGCAGTACCCTAGCGGGAGAAGGAGAGCAGTTCTTC

v_call: TRBV28
d_call: -
clone_size: -
j_call: TRBJ2-7
cdr3_aa: CASSFSLGKSSYEQYF
cdr3_nt: TGTGCCAGCAGTTTTAGTTTGGGGAAGAGCTCCTACGAGCAGTACTTC

v_call: TRBV7-2
d_call: -
clone_size: -
j_call: TRBJ1-5
cdr3_aa: CASSLVSSGRYSNQPQHF
cdr3_nt: TGTGCCAGCAGCTTAGTATCGTCCGGAAGATATAGCAATCAGCCCCAGCATTTT

v_call: TRBV6-5
d_call: -
clone_size: -
j_call: TRBJ2-5
cdr3_aa: CASRRGQYQETQYF
cdr3_nt: TGTGCCAGCAGGAGAGGGCAGTACCAAGAGACCCAGTACTTC